These 14 T cell receptor beta chains were sequenced from one sample in a study of blood T cells in healthy people across ages. Primers used in a second PCR of about 7 to 12 cycles were a sample-barcoded 5' primer and a J-beta primer mix. TCRdb fed the 5' RACE reads into MiXCR, producing one record per CDR3 protein. This sample has roughly 1.4 million distinct CDR3 sequences, with approximately 59% found just once. The sample consisted of blood. Receptors originate from a man younger than 35 in good health.

This chain joins TRBV4-3 and TRBJ1-2; D might be TRBD1 (5 bases). Germline V gene data show CDR1 as LGHNA and CDR2 as YSLEER. This CDR3 has 16 amino acids. Between the trimmed V and J ends, which lost 4 bases and 4 bases, there was a span of 19 bases. The CDR3 coding sequence is TGCGCCAGCAGCCCGACACCGGGGAGGGGAGGCTATGGCTACACCTTC. This codes for CASSPTPGRGGYGYTF.

The DNA for the CDR3 is TGTGCCAGCAGTTTATGGGGACTAGCGGGGGGGACCGAGTACAATGAGCAGTTCTTC. Translation: CASSLWGLAGGTEYNEQFF. V and J are TRBV28 and TRBJ2-1; 16 nucleotides line up with TRBD2. This CDR3 has 19 amino acids. Germline CDR1 is MDHEN and CDR2 is SYDVKM. Losses at the gene ends were 0 bases for V and 4 bases for J; bases not matched to a gene: 6.

This clonotype was detected a few times. The CDR3 bases are TGTGCCATCAGTGCTTCGGGTAGCACAGATACGCAGTATTTT. This encodes CAISASGSTDTQYF. The genes are TRBV10-3 and TRBJ2-3; no reliable D call. The CDR3 runs to 14 residues. From germline, CDR1 is ENHRY and CDR2 SYGVKD. The V gene lost 4 bases and the J gene lost 0 bases, with 8 bases spanning the gap.

The table lists this clonotype with a count of one. At one end, the junction sequence differs from germline, possibly due to a read error. The rearrangement uses TRBV20-1 and TRBJ2-7; D is perhaps TRBD1 (6 bases). Germline loops: CDR1 DFQATT, CDR2 SNEGSKA (reference sequence). CDR3 size: 13 residues. The CDR3 here is CGALQGSTYEQYF. DNA for the CDR3: TGCGGTGCCCTACAGGGTTCCACCTACGAGCAGTACTTC.

This chain joins TRBV29-1 and TRBJ1-1; the D gene is possibly TRBD1 (6 bases). Trimming stripped 4 bases from V and 5 bases from J, with 14 bases between. This CDR3 region has 13 residues. The germline V gene has CDR1 SQVTM and CDR2 ANQGSEA. The CDR3 sequence is CSVVDKTGTEAFF. CDR3 in DNA: TGCAGCGTTGTCGACAAAACAGGGACTGAAGCTTTCTTT.

J is TRBJ2-1 and V is TRBV6-6; tentatively, D is TRBD2 (6 bases). This CDR3 comprises 16 residues. Trimming removed 0 bases from V and 5 bases from J, with 14 bases in between. Germline values: CDR1 MNHNY, CDR2 SVGAGI (reference sequence). The CDR3 DNA sequence: TGTGCCAGCAGTTACTCGGTGGCTAGCGTTAACAATGAGCAGTTCTTC. It translates to CASSYSVASVNNEQFF.

The genes are TRBV5-1 and TRBJ2-7; TRBD2 matches at 9 bases. Matching the DNA end better, TRBJ2-5 makes the J call doubtful. The germline V gene has CDR1 SGHRS and CDR2 YFSETQ. There are 14 residues in the CDR3. The DNA of the CDR3 is TGCGCCAGCGCTGAGGGACTAGCAACGGAGACCCAGTACTTC. Translating gives CASAEGLATETQYF.

This clonotype came up once. The gene calls are TRBV6-2 or TRBV6-3 and TRBJ2-1; TRBD1 aligns across 11 bases. V lost 2 bases, J lost 4 bases, and 4 bases stayed unmatched. The CDR3 loop spans 16 amino acids. Germline values: CDR1 MNHEY, CDR2 SVGEGT. The chain's CDR3 is CASSYPGTGGYNEQFF. In DNA form, the CDR3 reads TGTGCCAGCAGTTACCCTGGGACAGGGGGATACAATGAGCAGTTCTTC.

The chain employs TRBV29-1 and TRBJ1-2; D is uncertain. This CDR3 comprises 13 residues. Trimming removed 2 bases from V and 0 bases from J, with 7 bases in between. The germline CDR1 and CDR2 sequences are SQVTM and ANQGSEA. CDR3 sequence: CSVESEANYGYTF. For the CDR3, the DNA is TGCAGCGTTGAATCGGAAGCTAACTATGGCTACACCTTC.

This rearrangement joins TRBV6-6 to TRBJ2-7; D gene uncertain. V lost 5 bases and J lost 0, with 11 bases in between. Per the germline V gene, CDR1 is MNHNY and CDR2 is SVGAGI (reference sequence). This CDR3 has 14 residues. In DNA form, the CDR3 reads TGTGCCAGCAGTACCTCTCCACCCTCCTACGAGCAGTACTTC. Amino acid sequence: CASSTSPPSYEQYF.

This sequence joins TRBV5-1 and TRBJ2-4, with D uncertain. With the DNA end fitting TRBJ2-7 better, the J assignment may be wrong. Germline V lookup: CDR1 SGHRS, CDR2 YFSETQ. The CDR3 is made up of 15 amino acids. CDR3 bases: TGCGCCAGCAGCCCCACTACGGACCACTGGGGCGAGCAGTACTTC. It encodes CASSPTTDHWGEQYF.

Points on this clonotype: At one boundary the junction diverges from the germline segment, which might be a read error. The gene calls are TRBV27 and TRBJ2-5; D uncertain. The J call may not be correct, given that the DNA end is closer to TRBJ2-7. Per germline, CDR1 MNHEY and CDR2 SMNVEV (reference sequence). CDR3 length: 13 amino acids. CDR3 protein: CAGSSSHSYEQYF. CDR3 DNA sequence: TGTGCCGGCAGTTCATCCCACAGTTACGAGCAGTACTTC.

The sample holds a few counts of this clonotype. The CDR3, as DNA: TGTGCCAGCAGCTCAACTACGTGGGGCGCTGACTATGGCTACACCTTC. Amino acid sequence: CASSSTTWGADYGYTF. The rearrangement joins TRBV7-9 to TRBJ1-2; the D gene is possibly TRBD1 (5 bases). This CDR3 is 16 amino acids long. V was clipped by 4 bases and J by 3 bases, with 18 bases between them. Germline V gives CDR1 SEHNR, CDR2 FQNEAQ (reference sequence).

In DNA, the CDR3 is TGCAGTGCGGAATCCCCAGGGGACGGCTACGAGCAGTACTTC. Translated, it gives CSAESPGDGYEQYF. V is TRBV20-1 and J is TRBJ2-7; D possibly corresponds to TRBD1 (6 bases). The germline V gene has CDR1 DFQATT and CDR2 SNEGSKA (reference sequence). The length of the CDR3 is 14 residues. Trimming took 6 bases from V and 3 from J, leaving 18 bases between them.